Listed below are T cell receptor beta chains from one sample, sequenced in a study of T-cell reconstitution after alpha-beta-depleted transplantation in children. TCRdb called the PCR reads again in MiXCR, with one record for every CDR3 protein. The table includes over 400,000 distinct CDR3 sequences, about an eighth detected once. The specimen was PBMCs from the stem cell graft donor, collected from the stem cell graft. These receptors came from a human donor who donated a stem cell graft to a child with combined immunodeficiency. Each CDR3 is given without its conserved first and last residue. Fields, in order: V gene, CDR3 protein.

TRBV3-1 ASSRGVGEQY
TRBV29-1 SVEGGSTNEQF
TRBV29-1 SVDRSGYGYT
TRBV7-9 ASSPGLAGRSYEQY
TRBV24-1 ATSDDRYEQY
TRBV12-3/TRBV12-4 ASSLGRTGNTEAF
TRBV20-1 SARDLVRAGISNEQF
TRBV28 ASGQWRAHSPLH
TRBV12-3/TRBV12-4 ASSLGLAGGPSSYNEQF
TRBV7-3 ASSLGRPSTGELF
TRBV4-2 ASSQEGVDEKLF
TRBV29-1 SVGQLSTDTQY
TRBV12-3/TRBV12-4 ASSSAGGNYNEQF
TRBV18 ASSPGQNEQF
TRBV29-1 SVETGTGGTGELF
TRBV3-1 ASSQGQGGTFGNEQF
TRBV15 ATSTSRDRGAYEQY
TRBV4-1 ASSQQGLLAYEQF
TRBV29-1 SVNAGENTEAF
TRBV4-3 ASSQGSKGTDTQY
TRBV12-3/TRBV12-4 ASSPDRDNEKLF
TRBV29-1 SVADRLVYEQY
TRBV19 ASRRDRGSNTGELF
TRBV10-3 AISPVDSSGTDTQY
TRBV28 ASTLQGTTSYEQY
TRBV27 ASSTPVRSAGADTQY
TRBV29-1 SVELHGLLSGQY
TRBV4-3 ASSQELPLGNTIY
TRBV20-1 SARGGGATYEQY
TRBV10-3 AISGTESGNTIY
TRBV13 ASSLGGRAVVETQY
TRBV6-2/TRBV6-3 ASIDMPLRDRYNEQF
TRBV12-3/TRBV12-4 ASSTSGTGLRETQY
TRBV12-3/TRBV12-4 ASKGLAGVTDTQY
TRBV9 ASSAWGSDNEQF
TRBV12-3/TRBV12-4 ASSMNPGAANSYEQY
TRBV2 ASRGRSGGHYTDTQY